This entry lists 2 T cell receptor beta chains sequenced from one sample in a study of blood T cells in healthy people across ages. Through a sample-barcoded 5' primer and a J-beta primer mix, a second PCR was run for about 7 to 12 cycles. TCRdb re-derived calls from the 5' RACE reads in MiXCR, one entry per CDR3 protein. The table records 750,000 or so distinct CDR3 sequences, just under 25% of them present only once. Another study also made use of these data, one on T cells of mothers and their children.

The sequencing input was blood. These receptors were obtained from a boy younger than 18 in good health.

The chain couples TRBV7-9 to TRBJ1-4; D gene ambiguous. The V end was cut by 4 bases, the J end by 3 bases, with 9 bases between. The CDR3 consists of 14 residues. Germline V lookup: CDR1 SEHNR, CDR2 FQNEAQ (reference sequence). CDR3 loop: CASSSRLANEKLFF. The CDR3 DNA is TGTGCCAGCAGCTCCAGGTTGGCTAATGAAAAACTGTTTTTT.

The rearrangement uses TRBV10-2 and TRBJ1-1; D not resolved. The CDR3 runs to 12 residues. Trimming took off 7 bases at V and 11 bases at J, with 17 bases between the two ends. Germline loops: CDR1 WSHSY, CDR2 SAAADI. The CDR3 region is CASKSEYLIAFF. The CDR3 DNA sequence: TGCGCCAGCAAGTCAGAGTATCTGATCGCTTTCTTT.